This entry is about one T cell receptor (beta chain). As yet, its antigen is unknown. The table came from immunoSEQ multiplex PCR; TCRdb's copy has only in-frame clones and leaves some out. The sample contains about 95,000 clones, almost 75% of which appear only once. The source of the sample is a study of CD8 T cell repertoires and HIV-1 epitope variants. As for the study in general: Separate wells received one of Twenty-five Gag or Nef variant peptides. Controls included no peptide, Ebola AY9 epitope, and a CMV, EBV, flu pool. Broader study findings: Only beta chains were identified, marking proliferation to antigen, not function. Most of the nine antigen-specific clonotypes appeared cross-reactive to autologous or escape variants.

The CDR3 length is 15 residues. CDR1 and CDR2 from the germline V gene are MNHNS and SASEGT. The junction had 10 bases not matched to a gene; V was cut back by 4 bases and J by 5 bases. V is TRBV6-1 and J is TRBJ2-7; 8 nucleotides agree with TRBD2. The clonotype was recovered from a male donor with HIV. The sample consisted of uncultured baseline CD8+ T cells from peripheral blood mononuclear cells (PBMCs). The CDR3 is CASSGSSGGADEQYF. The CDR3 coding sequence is TGTGCCAGCAGTGGATCGTCCGGGGGGGCCGACGAGCAGTACTTC.